Listed here are 24 T cell receptor beta chains from one sample, sequenced in a study of blood T cell repertoires in COVID-19. Here immunoSEQ multiplex PCR was the method, and the copy in TCRdb shows in-frame clones only, minus some. The sample consists of some 300,000 clones, 85% to 90% of them appearing once. The sequenced sample was PBMCs or T cells enriched from blood (not recorded which). These receptors all come from a woman aged 60 to 75 in a cohort exposed to, infected with or recovered from COVID-19 (not recorded which).

This CDR3 reads CASSFTGVTDTQYF. In nucleotides, the CDR3 is TGTGCCAGCAGCTTTACAGGGGTTACAGATACGCAGTATTTT. This chain joins TRBV5-8 and TRBJ2-3; 7 nucleotides line up with TRBD1. The ends lost 2 bases at V and 3 bases at J; junction bases unmatched: 3. Germline lookup yields CDR1 SGHTS and CDR2 YDEGEE. CDR3 length: 14 amino acids. Full variable domain (remainder filled in from reference TRBV5-8 and TRBJ2-3): EAGVTQSPTHLIKTRGQQATLRCSPISGHTSVYWYQQALGLGLQFLLWYDEGEERNRGNFPPRFSGRQFPNYSSELNVNALELEDSALYLCASSFTGVTDTQYFGPGTRLTVL.

V gene TRBV24-1 combines with J gene TRBJ2-7; 8 positions match TRBD1. Trimming removed 5 bases from V and 5 bases from J; junction bases left unmatched: 7. The CDR3 consists of 14 residues. Looked up from germline, CDR1 is KGHDR and CDR2 is SFDVKD. The CDR3 DNA follows: TGTGCCACCAGTGGCGCAGGGGGCACGGACGAGCAGTACTTC. Its protein is CATSGAGGTDEQYF.

J is TRBJ1-2 and V is TRBV6-5; D is unclear. The V end was cut by 7 bases, the J end by 1 base, with 4 bases between. Germline assignment: CDR1 MNHEY and CDR2 SVGAGI. The CDR3 length is 11 residues. The CDR3 loop reads CASNINYGYTF. The CDR3 nucleotides read TGTGCCAGCAATATTAACTATGGCTACACCTTC.

The rearrangement links TRBV28 to TRBJ1-1; TRBD1 matches at 7 bases. Germline CDR1 MDHEN, CDR2 SYDVKM. V trimming: 6 bases; J trimming: 5 bases; junction bases outside the gene matches: 6. CDR3 length: 13 amino acids. CDR3 sequence: CASSISGGTEAFF. The CDR3 region has the DNA TGTGCCAGCAGCATATCAGGGGGGACTGAAGCTTTCTTT.

The V and J genes are TRBV28 and TRBJ1-5; tentative D call: TRBD1 (6 bases). Germline assignment: CDR1 MDHEN and CDR2 SYDVKM. CDR3 length: 14 residues. V was trimmed by 8 bases and J by 2 bases, leaving 13 bases between them. CDR3 region: CASLLGGGNQPQHF. The CDR3 nucleotides read TGTGCCAGCCTACTAGGGGGGGGCAATCAGCCCCAGCATTTT.

The CDR3 bases are TGTGCCAGCAGTTCCGCCTCGACAGGTCTTAACACTGAAGCTTTCTTT. Its protein product is CASSSASTGLNTEAFF. The rearrangement joins TRBV28 to TRBJ1-1; tentative D call: TRBD1 (6 bases). Germline assignment: CDR1 MDHEN and CDR2 SYDVKM. The V and J ends lost 4 bases and 2 bases respectively, with 17 bases between them. The CDR3 extends over 16 amino acids.

This clone was seen a single time. The chain recombines TRBV5-8 with TRBJ2-1; no clear D gene. Germline V gene sequence: CDR1 SGHTS, CDR2 YDEGEE. CDR3 length: 11 residues. V lost 1 base, J lost 10 bases, and 6 bases lay in between. CDR3: CASSLSGEQFF. The CDR3 bases are TGTGCCAGCAGCTTGTCCGGGGAGCAGTTCTTC.

The V and J genes are TRBV11-2 and TRBJ1-2, with D possibly being TRBD1 (5 bases). V lost 1 base to trimming and J lost 6 bases, with 24 bases between them. Looked up from germline, CDR1 is SGHAT and CDR2 is FQNNGV. The CDR3 sequence is 18 residues long. The chain's CDR3 is CASSLVGPVRGAPHGYTF. The CDR3 DNA is TGTGCCAGCAGCTTAGTAGGTCCGGTAAGGGGCGCGCCACATGGCTACACCTTC. Full variable domain (outside the CDR3, taken from reference TRBV11-2 and TRBJ1-2): EAGVAQSPRYKIIEKRQSVAFWCNPISGHATLYWYQQILGQGPKLLIQFQNNGVVDDSQLPKDRFSAERLKGVDSTLKIQPAKLEDSAVYLCASSLVGPVRGAPHGYTFGSGTRLTVV.

The chain has TRBV27 and TRBJ2-7; D is perhaps TRBD2 (5 bases). This CDR3 is 13 amino acids long. Deletions cut 5 bases from V and 3 bases from J, with 11 bases between. Per the germline V gene, CDR1 is MNHEY and CDR2 is SMNVEV (reference sequence). The CDR3: CASSPRTDYEQYF. The DNA for the CDR3 is TGTGCCAGCAGTCCGCGGACTGACTACGAGCAGTACTTC.

The chain combines TRBV6-5 with TRBJ1-1, with D unclear. The CDR3 contains 12 residues. Trimming took off 8 bases at V and 6 bases at J, with 13 bases between the two ends. In germline, CDR1 is MNHEY, CDR2 SVGAGI. CDR3 residues: CASYGERAEAFF. In DNA, the CDR3 is TGTGCCAGCTACGGTGAGCGGGCTGAAGCTTTCTTT.

CDR3 in DNA: TGCAGCGGGGGAGACAGGGGGCGTTACAATGAGCAGTTCTTC. The encoded protein is CSGGDRGRYNEQFF. The rearrangement links TRBV29-1 to TRBJ2-1, with 10 bases lining up with TRBD1. The length of the CDR3 is 14 residues. V shed 7 bases, J shed 4 bases, and the junction held 7 bases outside the gene matches. Germline values: CDR1 SQVTM, CDR2 ANQGSEA.

DNA of the CDR3: TGTGCCAGCACAAGCAGACAGAACACTGAAGCTTTCTTT. This sequence encodes CASTSRQNTEAFF. The rearrangement uses TRBV12-3 or TRBV12-4 and TRBJ1-1; the D is unclear. The CDR3 has 13 amino acids. V dropped 7 bases and J dropped 1 base, with 10 bases sitting between them.

V gene TRBV18 combines with J gene TRBJ2-5; 7 nucleotides match TRBD2. The CDR3 is 19 residues long. V lost 6 bases, J lost 2 bases, and 21 bases stayed unmatched. Germline loops: CDR1 KGHSH, CDR2 LQKENI. CDR3 sequence: CASSKQLEISGSYQETQYF. The CDR3 DNA follows: TGTGCCAGCTCCAAACAACTAGAGATTAGCGGGTCGTATCAAGAGACCCAGTACTTC.

The V call is TRBV30, the J call TRBJ1-5; D might be TRBD1 (6 bases). V lost 4 bases and J lost 6, with 13 bases in between. The CDR3 spans 13 residues. Germline assignment: CDR1 GTSNPN and CDR2 SVGIG (reference sequence). As DNA, the CDR3 is TGTGCCTGGACCAGGGGAGGGGGTCAGCCCCAGCATTTT. The encoded protein is CAWTRGGGQPQHF. Complete variable domain (other parts from reference TRBV30 and TRBJ1-5): SQTIHQWPATLVQPVGSPLSLECTVEGTSNPNLYWYRQAAGRGLQLLFYSVGIGQISSEVPQNLSASRPQDRQFILSSKKLLLSDSGFYLCAWTRGGGQPQHFGDGTRLSIL.

This clone has a single count. CDR3: CASSQDYQGNYGYTF. Written as DNA, the CDR3 is TGCGCCAGCAGCCAAGATTATCAGGGAAACTATGGCTACACCTTC. This sequence joins TRBV4-3 and TRBJ1-2; a possible D gene is TRBD1 (5 bases). The CDR3 is 15 amino acids. V lost 0 bases and J lost 2, with 10 bases in between. Germline lookup yields CDR1 LGHNA and CDR2 YSLEER.

CDR3 loop: CASKSGSGNTIYF. The DNA of the CDR3 is TGTGCCAGTAAATCAGGCTCTGGAAACACCATATATTTT. V gene TRBV28 combines with J gene TRBJ1-3; D gene unclear. The CDR3 has 13 amino acids. The germline V and J ends were trimmed by 9 bases and 0 bases, with 9 bases remaining between them. Germline CDR1 MDHEN, CDR2 SYDVKM.

Remarks on this clone: The same CDR3 also results from other DNA sequences found in this sample. This chain connects TRBV18 to TRBJ1-2, with D unresolved. This CDR3 spans 13 amino acids. CDR1 is KGHSH, CDR2 LQKENI, per germline. Trimming left V 2 bases short and J 2 bases short, with 6 bases between. CDR3 in DNA: TGTGCCAGCTCACCATCGGGGAACTATGGCTACACCTTC. This sequence encodes CASSPSGNYGYTF.

Points on this clone: Other nucleotide sequences in the sample specify the same CDR3. The rearrangement joins TRBV6-5 to TRBJ1-4; a possible D gene is TRBD1 (6 bases). Germline CDR1 and CDR2: MNHEY and SVGAGI. The germline V and J ends were trimmed by 6 bases and 3 bases, with 14 bases remaining between them. CDR3 length: 15 amino acids. For the CDR3, the DNA is TGTGCCAGCAGCCCCAGGGGCGCGGCTAATGAAAAACTGTTTTTT. It specifies CASSPRGAANEKLFF.

This chain joins TRBV30 and TRBJ1-6; D is unclear. Trimming pared 2 bases from V and 0 bases from J, leaving 5 bases between. The CDR3 contains 14 residues. CDR1 GTSNPN and CDR2 SVGIG come from the germline V gene (reference sequence). This CDR3 reads CAWSYSSYNSPLHF. CDR3 nucleotides: TGTGCCTGGAGTTACAGCTCCTATAATTCACCCCTCCACTTT. The variable domain in full, completed from reference TRBV30 and TRBJ1-6, reads SQTIHQWPATLVQPVGSPLSLECTVEGTSNPNLYWYRQAAGRGLQLLFYSVGIGQISSEVPQNLSASRPQDRQFILSSKKLLLSDSGFYLCAWSYSSYNSPLHFGNGTRLTVT.

V gene TRBV13 combines with J gene TRBJ1-1, with 7 bases aligning to TRBD1. Germline V CDR1 and CDR2: PRHDT, FYEKMQ (reference sequence). This CDR3 spans 13 amino acids. Unmatched junction bases numbered 7, after V lost 8 bases and J lost 4 bases. The CDR3 coding sequence is TGTGCCAGCCATGACAGGGTCGGCACTGAAGCTTTCTTT. Protein: CASHDRVGTEAFF.

The rearrangement links TRBV2 to TRBJ2-6, with a possible D match to TRBD1 (5 bases). CDR3 size: 14 residues. V was shortened by 5 bases and J by 1 base, with 6 bases between the two germline ends. From germline, CDR1 is SNHLY and CDR2 FYNNEI. DNA for the CDR3: TGTGCCAGCAGTAGGACATCTGGGGCCAACGTCCTGACTTTC. It translates to CASSRTSGANVLTF. The whole variable domain, filled in from reference TRBV2 and TRBJ2-6, reads EPEVTQTPSHQVTQMGQEVILRCVPISNHLYFYWYRQILGQKVEFLVSFYNNEISEKSEIFDDQFSVERPDGSNFTLKIRSTKLEDSAMYFCASSRTSGANVLTFGAGSRLTVL.

Note on this clone: Germline and junction disagree at one end, which may indicate a read error. The chain links TRBV6-1 to TRBJ1-4; D is undetermined. CDR1 and CDR2 (germline): MNHNS, SASEGT. CDR3 length: 13 amino acids. As DNA, the CDR3 is TGTGCCAGCAGGGAAGTGGTATTCGGAGGGCTGTTTTTT. As protein: CASREVVFGGLFF.

This clone has just one count. This chain connects TRBV7-9 to TRBJ1-5, with 7 bases matching TRBD1. Trimming at V came to 4 bases and at J to 2 bases, leaving 5 bases not matched to a gene. The CDR3 is 15 residues long. Germline V gives CDR1 SEHNR, CDR2 FQNEAQ (reference sequence). CDR3 DNA sequence: TGTGCCAGCAGCTGGGGGACAGCGGGCAATCAGCCCCAGCATTTT. Translating it yields CASSWGTAGNQPQHF.

The chain joins TRBV7-2 to TRBJ1-1; weak D call: TRBD1 (5 bases). The CDR3 extends over 12 amino acids. Germline CDR1 and CDR2: SGHTA and FQGNSA. V was pared by 5 bases and J by 6 bases, with 10 bases between. In DNA form, the CDR3 reads TGTGCCAGCAGCCGCGCGGGGCCTGAAGCTTTCTTT. The encoded protein is CASSRAGPEAFF.